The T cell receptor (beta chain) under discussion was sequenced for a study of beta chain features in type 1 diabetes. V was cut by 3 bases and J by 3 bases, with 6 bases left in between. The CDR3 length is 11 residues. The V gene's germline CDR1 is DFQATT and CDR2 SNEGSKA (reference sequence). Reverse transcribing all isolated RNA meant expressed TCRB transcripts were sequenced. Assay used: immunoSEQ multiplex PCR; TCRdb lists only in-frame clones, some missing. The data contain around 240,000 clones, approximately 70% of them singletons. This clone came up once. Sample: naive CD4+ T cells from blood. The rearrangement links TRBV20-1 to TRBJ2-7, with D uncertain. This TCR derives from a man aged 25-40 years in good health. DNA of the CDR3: TGCAGTGCTAGCCTTCACTACGAGCAGTACTTC. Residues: CSASLHYEQYF.